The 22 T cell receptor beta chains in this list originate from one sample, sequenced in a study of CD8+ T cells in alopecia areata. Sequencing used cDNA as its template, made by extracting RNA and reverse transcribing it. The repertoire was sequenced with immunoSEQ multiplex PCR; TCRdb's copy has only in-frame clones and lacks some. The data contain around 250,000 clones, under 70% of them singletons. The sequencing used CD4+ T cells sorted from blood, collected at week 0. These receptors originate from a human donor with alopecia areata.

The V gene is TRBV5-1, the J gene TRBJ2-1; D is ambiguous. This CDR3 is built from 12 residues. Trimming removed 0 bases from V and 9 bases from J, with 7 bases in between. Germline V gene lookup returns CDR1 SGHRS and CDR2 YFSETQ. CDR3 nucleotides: TGCGCCAGCAGCTTGGGGCCGGGTGAGCAGTTCTTC. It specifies CASSLGPGEQFF.

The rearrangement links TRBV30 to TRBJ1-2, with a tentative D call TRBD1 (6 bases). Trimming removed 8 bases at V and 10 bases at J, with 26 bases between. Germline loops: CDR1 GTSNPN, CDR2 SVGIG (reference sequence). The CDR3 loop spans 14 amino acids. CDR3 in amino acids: CAQTVGGGLNLYTF. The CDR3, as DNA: TGTGCCCAAACCGTTGGGGGGGGGCTTAATCTCTACACCTTC.

CDR3 sequence reads: CAWSGVNNQPQHF. The CDR3, as DNA: TGTGCCTGGAGTGGGGTGAACAATCAGCCCCAGCATTTT. V usage is TRBV30 and J usage is TRBJ1-5; no definite D call. Germline V gene sequence: CDR1 GTSNPN, CDR2 SVGIG (reference sequence). V was cut by 1 base and J by 3 bases, with 7 bases left in between. CDR3 length: 13 amino acids.

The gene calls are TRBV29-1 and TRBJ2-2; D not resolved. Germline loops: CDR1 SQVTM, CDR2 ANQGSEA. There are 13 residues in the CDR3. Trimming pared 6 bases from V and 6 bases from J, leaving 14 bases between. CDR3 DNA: TGCAGCGTGAACTTCGGGTGGGCCGGGGAGCTGTTTTTT. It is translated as CSVNFGWAGELFF.

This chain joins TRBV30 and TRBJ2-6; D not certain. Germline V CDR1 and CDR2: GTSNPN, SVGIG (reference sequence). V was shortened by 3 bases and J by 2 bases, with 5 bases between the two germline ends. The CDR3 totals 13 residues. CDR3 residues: CAWSAAGANVLTF. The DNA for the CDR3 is TGTGCCTGGAGCGCGGCTGGGGCCAACGTCCTGACTTTC.

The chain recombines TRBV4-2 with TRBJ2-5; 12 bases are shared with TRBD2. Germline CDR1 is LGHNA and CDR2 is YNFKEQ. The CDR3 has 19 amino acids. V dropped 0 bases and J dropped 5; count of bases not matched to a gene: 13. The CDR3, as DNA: TGTGCCAGCAGCCAAGAGAGACTAGCGGGGGCGCCAAGGGAGGAGACCCAGTACTTC. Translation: CASSQERLAGAPREETQYF.

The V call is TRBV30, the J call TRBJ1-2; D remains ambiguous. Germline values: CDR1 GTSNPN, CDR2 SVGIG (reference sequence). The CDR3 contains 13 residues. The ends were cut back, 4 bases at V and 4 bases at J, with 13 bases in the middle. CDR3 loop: CAWKLQDFYGYTF. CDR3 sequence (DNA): TGTGCCTGGAAACTCCAGGACTTCTATGGCTACACCTTC.

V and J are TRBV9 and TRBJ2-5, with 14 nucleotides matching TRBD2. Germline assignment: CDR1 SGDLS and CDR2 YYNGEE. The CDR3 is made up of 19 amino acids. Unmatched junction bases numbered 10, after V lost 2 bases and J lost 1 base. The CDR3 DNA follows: TGTGCCAGCAGCGTTTCGACAGGGACTAGCGGGAGTATCCAAGAGACCCAGTACTTC. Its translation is CASSVSTGTSGSIQETQYF. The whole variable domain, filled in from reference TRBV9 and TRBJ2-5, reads DSGVTQTPKHLITATGQRVTLRCSPRSGDLSVYWYQQSLDQGLQFLIQYYNGEERAKGNILERFSAQQFPDLHSELNLSSLELGDSALYFCASSVSTGTSGSIQETQYFGPGTRLLVL.

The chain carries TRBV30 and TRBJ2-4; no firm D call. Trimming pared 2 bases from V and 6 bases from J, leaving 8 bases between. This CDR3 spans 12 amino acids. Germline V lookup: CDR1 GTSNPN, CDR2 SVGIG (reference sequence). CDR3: CAWSPSGNIQYF. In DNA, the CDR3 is TGTGCCTGGAGTCCCTCAGGAAACATTCAGTACTTC.

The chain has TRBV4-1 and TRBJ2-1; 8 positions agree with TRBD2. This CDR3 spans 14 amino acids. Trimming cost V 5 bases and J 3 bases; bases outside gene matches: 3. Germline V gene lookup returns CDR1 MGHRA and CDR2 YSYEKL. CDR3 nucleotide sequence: TGCGCCAGCAGCGGCCTAGCGGGCTACAATGAGCAGTTCTTC. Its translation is CASSGLAGYNEQFF.

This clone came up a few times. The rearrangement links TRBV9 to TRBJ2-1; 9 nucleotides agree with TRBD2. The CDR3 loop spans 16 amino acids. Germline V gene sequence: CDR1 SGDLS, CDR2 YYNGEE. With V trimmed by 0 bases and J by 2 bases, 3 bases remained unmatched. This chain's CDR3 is CASSVVSGGTYNEQFF. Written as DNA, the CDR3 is TGTGCCAGCAGCGTAGTTAGCGGGGGTACCTACAATGAGCAGTTCTTC.

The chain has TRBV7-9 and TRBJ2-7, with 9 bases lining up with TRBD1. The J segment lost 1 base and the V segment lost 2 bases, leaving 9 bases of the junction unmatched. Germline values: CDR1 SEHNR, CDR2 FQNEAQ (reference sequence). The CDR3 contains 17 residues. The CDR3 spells CASSLTGGQGLSYEQYF. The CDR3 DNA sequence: TGTGCCAGCAGCTTAACAGGGGGCCAAGGGCTTTCCTACGAGCAGTACTTC.

For the CDR3, the DNA is TGTGCCAGCAGCCCACGATCCAGGCTAAACTATGGCTACACCTTC. This codes for CASSPRSRLNYGYTF. The chain is built from TRBV7-6 and TRBJ1-2; D uncertain. The CDR3 runs to 15 residues. The germline V gene has CDR1 SGHVS and CDR2 FNYEAQ. V shed 5 bases and J shed 2 bases, with 15 bases lying between them.

The CDR3 is CASSPGRSTDTQYF. DNA of the CDR3: TGTGCCAGCAGTCCCGGCCGTAGCACAGATACGCAGTATTTT. The chain is built from TRBV6-5 and TRBJ2-3, with unresolved D. This CDR3 comprises 14 residues. V lost 5 bases, J lost 0 bases, and 9 bases lay in between. Germline CDR1 reads MNHEY; CDR2 reads SVGAGI.

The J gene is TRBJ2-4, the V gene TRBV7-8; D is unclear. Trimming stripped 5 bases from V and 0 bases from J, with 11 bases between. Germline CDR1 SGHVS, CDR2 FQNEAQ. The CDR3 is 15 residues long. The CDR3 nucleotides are TGTGCCAGCAGCCTGGCCCCTCCAGCCAAAAACATTCAGTACTTC. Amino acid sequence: CASSLAPPAKNIQYF.

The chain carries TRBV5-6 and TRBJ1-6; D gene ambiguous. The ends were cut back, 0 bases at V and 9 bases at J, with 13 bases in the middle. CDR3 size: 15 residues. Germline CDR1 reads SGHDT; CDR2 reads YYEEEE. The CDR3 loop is CASSLALGVGSPLHF. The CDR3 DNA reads TGTGCCAGCAGCTTGGCCCTCGGGGTTGGTTCACCCCTCCACTTT.

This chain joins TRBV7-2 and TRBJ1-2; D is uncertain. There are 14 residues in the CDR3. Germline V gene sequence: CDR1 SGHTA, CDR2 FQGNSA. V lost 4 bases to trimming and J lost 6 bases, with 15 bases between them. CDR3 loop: CASSSRGHRDGYTF. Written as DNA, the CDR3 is TGTGCCAGCAGCTCGCGGGGTCACCGAGATGGCTACACCTTC.

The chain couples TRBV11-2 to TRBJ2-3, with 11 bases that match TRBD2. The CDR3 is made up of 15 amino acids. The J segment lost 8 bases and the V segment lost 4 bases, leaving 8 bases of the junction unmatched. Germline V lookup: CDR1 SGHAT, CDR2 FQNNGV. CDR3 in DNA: TGTGCCAGCAGCTCACTAGCGGGGGCCGCTGGTACGCAGTATTTT. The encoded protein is CASSSLAGAAGTQYF.

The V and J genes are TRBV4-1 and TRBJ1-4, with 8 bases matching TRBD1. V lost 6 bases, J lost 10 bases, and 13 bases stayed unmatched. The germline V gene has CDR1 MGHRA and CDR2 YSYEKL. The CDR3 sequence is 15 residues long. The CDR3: CASSRVDRDELKLFF. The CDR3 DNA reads TGCGCCAGCAGTCGGGTGGACAGGGATGAACTAAAACTGTTTTTT.

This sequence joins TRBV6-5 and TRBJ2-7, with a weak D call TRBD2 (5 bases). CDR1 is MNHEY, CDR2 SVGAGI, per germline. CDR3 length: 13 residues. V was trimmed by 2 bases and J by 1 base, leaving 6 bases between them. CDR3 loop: CASSYRESYEQYF. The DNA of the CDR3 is TGTGCCAGCAGTTACAGGGAGTCCTACGAGCAGTACTTC.

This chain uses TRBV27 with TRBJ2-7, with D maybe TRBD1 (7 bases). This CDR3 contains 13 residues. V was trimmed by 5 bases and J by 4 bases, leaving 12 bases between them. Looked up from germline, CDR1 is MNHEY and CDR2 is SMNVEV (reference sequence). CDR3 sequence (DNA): TGTGCCAGCAGTAGGACAGGAGGGTACGAGCAGTACTTC. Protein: CASSRTGGYEQYF.

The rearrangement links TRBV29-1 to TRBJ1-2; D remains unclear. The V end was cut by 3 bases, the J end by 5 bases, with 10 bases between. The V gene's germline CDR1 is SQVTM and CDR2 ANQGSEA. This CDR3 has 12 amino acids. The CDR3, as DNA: TGCAGCGTTGAGGACCCCCAGTATGGCTACACCTTC. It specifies CSVEDPQYGYTF.